This entry describes one T cell receptor (beta chain). The sample comes from a study of blood T cell repertoires in COVID-19. Across the whole study: The analysed material was cDNA or gDNA that came from T cells, B-cell-depleted T cells, or PBMCs.

Germline lookup yields CDR1 LNHDA and CDR2 SQIVND (reference sequence). The CDR3 is 16 residues long. V shed 4 bases, J shed 6 bases, and the junction held 9 bases outside the gene matches. Adults between roughly 18 and 95 years of age took part from 20 to 25 US areas. Cohorts were determined from participant-reported clinical history. Original processing notes: The authors estimated nucleated cell counts from reference gene primer amplification. TCRdb's copy holds only in-frame clones and misses some; the assay was immunoSEQ multiplex PCR. From that table come the V and J calls and clone size; the DNA was used to work out D and trimming. The profile shows 200,000 or so clones, about 85% of them singletons.

The TCR was taken from a woman younger than 45 who had recovered from COVID-19. The chain uses TRBV19 and TRBJ1-5, with 10 bases fitting TRBD1. Material for sequencing was PBMCs or T cells enriched from blood (not recorded which). The CDR3 sequence is CASSTPGQGNRQPQHF. CDR3 DNA sequence: TGTGCCAGTAGTACCCCGGGACAGGGGAACCGTCAGCCCCAGCATTTT.